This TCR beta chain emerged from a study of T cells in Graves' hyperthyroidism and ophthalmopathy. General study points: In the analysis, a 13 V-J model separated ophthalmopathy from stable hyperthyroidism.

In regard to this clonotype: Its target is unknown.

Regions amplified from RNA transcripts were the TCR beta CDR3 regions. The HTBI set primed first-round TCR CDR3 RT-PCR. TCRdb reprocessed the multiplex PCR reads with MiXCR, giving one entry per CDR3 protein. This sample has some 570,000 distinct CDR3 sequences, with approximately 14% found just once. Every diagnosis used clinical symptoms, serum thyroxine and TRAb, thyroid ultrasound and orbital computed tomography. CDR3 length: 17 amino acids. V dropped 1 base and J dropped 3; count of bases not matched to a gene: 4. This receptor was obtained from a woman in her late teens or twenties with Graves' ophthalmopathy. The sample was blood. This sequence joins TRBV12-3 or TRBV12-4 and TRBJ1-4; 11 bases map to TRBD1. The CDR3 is CASSLGTGGASNEKLFF. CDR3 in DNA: TGTGCCAGCAGTTTAGGGACAGGGGGCGCCTCTAATGAAAAACTGTTTTTT.